This record looks at one T cell receptor beta chain sequence and its context. The sample contains more than one DNA sequence encoding this CDR3. This table comes from immunoSEQ multiplex PCR, and its TCRdb copy is limited to in-frame clones, with some not included. Of more than 300,000 clones in the sample, roughly nine tenths were seen once. The data are from a study of blood T cell repertoires in COVID-19. Trimming left V 7 bases short and J 6 bases short, with 12 bases between. Germline V gene lookup returns CDR1 SQVTM and CDR2 ANQGSEA. This CDR3 has 12 residues. A COVID-19 case was met by exposed participants within 2 weeks before study entry.

The sample was PBMCs or T cells enriched from blood (not recorded which). The rearrangement links TRBV29-1 to TRBJ2-2; D is undetermined. This TCR came from a woman in her 40s who had been exposed to COVID-19. CDR3 DNA sequence: TGCAGCGGACAAGGTGCCCCCGGGGAGCTGTTTTTT. Protein: CSGQGAPGELFF.